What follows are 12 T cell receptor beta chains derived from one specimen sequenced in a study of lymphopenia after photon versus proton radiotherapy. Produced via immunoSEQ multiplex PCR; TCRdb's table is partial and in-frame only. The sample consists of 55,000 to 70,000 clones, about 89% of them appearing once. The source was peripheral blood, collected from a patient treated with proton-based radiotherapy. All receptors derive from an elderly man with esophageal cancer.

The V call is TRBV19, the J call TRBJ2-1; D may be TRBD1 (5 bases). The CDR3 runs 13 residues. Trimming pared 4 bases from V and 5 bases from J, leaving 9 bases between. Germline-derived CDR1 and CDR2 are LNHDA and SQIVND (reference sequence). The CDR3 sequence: CASSNSQDNEQFF. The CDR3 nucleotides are TGTGCCAGTAGTAACTCACAGGACAATGAGCAGTTCTTC.

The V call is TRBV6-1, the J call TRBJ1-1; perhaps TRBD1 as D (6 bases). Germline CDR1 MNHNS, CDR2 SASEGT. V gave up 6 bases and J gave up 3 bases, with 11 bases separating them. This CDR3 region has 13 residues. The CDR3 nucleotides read TGTGCCAGCAGAAGGGGGAAGGACACTGAAGCTTTCTTT. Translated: CASRRGKDTEAFF.

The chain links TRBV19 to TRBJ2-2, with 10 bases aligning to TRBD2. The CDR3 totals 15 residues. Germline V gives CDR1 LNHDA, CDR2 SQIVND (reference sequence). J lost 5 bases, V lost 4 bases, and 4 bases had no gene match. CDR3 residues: CASSKAGGYTGELFF. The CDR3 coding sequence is TGTGCCAGTAGTAAAGCGGGAGGGTATACCGGGGAGCTGTTTTTT. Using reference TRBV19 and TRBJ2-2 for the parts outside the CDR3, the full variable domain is DGGITQSPKYLFRKEGQNVTLSCEQNLNHDAMYWYRQDPGQGLRLIYYSQIVNDFQKGDIAEGYSVSREKKESFPLTVTSAQKNPTAFYLCASSKAGGYTGELFFGEGSRLTVL.

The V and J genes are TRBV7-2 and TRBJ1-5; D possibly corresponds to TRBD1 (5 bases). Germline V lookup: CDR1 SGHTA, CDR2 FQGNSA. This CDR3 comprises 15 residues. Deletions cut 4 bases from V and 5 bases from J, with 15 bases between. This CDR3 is CASSSNRDGYQPQHF. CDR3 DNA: TGTGCCAGCAGCTCAAACCGGGACGGTTATCAGCCCCAGCATTTT.

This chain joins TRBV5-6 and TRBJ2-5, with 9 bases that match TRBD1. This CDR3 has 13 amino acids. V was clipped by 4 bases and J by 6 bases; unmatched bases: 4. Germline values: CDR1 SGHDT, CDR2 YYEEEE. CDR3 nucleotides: TGTGCCAGCAGCCTGACAGGGGGACAGACCCAGTACTTC. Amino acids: CASSLTGGQTQYF.

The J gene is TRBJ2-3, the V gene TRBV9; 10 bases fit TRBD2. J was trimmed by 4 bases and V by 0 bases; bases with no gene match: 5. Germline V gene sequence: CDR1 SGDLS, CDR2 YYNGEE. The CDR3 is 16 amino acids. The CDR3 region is CASSVGLAGVSDTQYF. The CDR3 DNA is TGTGCCAGCAGCGTAGGGCTAGCGGGAGTGTCAGATACGCAGTATTTT.

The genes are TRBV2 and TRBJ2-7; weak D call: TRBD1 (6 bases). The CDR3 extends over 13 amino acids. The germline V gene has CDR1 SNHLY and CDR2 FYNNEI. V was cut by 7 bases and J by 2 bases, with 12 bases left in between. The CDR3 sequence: CASTAQGTYEQYF. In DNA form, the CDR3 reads TGTGCCAGCACTGCGCAGGGGACCTACGAGCAGTACTTC.

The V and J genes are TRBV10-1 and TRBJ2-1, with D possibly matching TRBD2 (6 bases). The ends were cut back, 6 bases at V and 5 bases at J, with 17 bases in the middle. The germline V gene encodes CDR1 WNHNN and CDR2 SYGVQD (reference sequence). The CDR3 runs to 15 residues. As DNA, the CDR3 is TGCGCCAGCAGCCCCCCGGGTGAGCGGGACAATGAGCAGTTCTTC. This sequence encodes CASSPPGERDNEQFF.

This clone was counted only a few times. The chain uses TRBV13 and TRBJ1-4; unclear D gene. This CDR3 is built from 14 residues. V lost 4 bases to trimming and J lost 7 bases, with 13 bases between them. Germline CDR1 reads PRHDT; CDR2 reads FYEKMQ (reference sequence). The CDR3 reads CASSSSLGGEKLFF. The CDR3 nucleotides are TGTGCCAGCAGCTCTTCTCTCGGAGGTGAAAAACTGTTTTTT. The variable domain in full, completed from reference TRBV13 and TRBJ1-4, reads AAGVIQSPRHLIKEKRETATLKCYPIPRHDTVYWYQQGPGQDPQFLISFYEKMQSDKGSIPDRFSAQQFSDYHSELNMSSLELGDSALYFCASSSSLGGEKLFFGSGTQLSVL.

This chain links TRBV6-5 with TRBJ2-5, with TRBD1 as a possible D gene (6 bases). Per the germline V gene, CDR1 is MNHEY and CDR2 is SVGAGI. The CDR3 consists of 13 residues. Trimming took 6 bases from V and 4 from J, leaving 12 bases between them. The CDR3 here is CASRTTGRETQYF. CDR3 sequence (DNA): TGTGCCAGCAGGACCACAGGGAGAGAGACCCAGTACTTC.

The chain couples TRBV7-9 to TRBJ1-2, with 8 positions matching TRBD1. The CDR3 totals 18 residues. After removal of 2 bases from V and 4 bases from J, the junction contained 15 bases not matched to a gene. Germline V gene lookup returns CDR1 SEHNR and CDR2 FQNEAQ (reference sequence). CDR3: CASSLSIPRRGRGYGYTF. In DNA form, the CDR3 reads TGTGCCAGCAGCTTATCCATTCCCCGCAGGGGGCGAGGCTATGGCTACACCTTC.

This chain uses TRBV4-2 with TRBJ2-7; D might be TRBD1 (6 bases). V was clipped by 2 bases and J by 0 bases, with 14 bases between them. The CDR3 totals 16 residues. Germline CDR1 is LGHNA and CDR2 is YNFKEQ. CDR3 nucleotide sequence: TGTGCCAGCAGCCAATTCGGTCGGACAGACTCCTACGAGCAGTACTTC. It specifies CASSQFGRTDSYEQYF.